The entry below gives a single T cell receptor beta chain sequence along with its context. The authors' processing: Amplification with reference gene primers provided the estimates of nucleated cell counts. The assay was immunoSEQ multiplex PCR, and TCRdb's table has in-frame clones only and misses some. The V and J calls and clone size are taken from that table; D and trimming were inferred from the DNA. Counted here are tens of thousands of clones, 90% occurring once; the ten biggest clones make up around 3.1%. Trimming cost V 5 bases and J 2 bases; bases outside gene matches: 4. This CDR3 has 14 amino acids. In germline, CDR1 is SGHTA, CDR2 FQGTGA. This sample stems from a study of blood T cell repertoires in COVID-19. Across the study: Samples taken during acute and convalescent COVID-19 were collected in the United States, Italy and Spain. PBMCs, B-cell-depleted T cells, or T cells were the source of the cDNA or gDNA that made up the material.

The chain has TRBV7-3 and TRBJ2-3, with 7 positions matching TRBD2. The sequence was obtained from a human donor in a cohort sampled during active COVID-19. Sequencing input: peripheral blood. This chain's CDR3 is CASSNRDYTDTQYF. In DNA, the CDR3 is TGTGCCAGCAGCAACCGGGACTACACAGATACGCAGTATTTT.